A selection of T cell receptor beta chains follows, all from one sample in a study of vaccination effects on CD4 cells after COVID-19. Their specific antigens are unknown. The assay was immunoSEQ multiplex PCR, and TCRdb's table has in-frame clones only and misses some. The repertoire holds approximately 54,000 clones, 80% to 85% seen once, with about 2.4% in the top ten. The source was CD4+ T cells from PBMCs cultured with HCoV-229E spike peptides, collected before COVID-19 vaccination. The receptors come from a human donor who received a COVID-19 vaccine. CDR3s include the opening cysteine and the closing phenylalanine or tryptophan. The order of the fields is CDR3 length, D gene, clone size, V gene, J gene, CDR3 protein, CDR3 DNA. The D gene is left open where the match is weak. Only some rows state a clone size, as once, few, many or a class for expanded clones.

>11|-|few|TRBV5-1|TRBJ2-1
CATGDYNEQFF
TGCGCTACCGGAGACTACAATGAGCAGTTCTTC
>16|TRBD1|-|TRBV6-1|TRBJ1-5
CASSVSGTGRNQPQHF
TGTGCCAGCAGTGTATCCGGGACAGGCCGAAATCAGCCCCAGCATTTT
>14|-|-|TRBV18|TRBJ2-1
CASSSLAPYNEQFF
TGTGCCAGCTCCTCACTTGCCCCTTACAATGAGCAGTTCTTC
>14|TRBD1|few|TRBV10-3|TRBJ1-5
CAIKEDRSNQPQHF
TGTGCCATCAAGGAGGACAGGAGCAATCAGCCCCAGCATTTT
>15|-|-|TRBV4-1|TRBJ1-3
CASSREAASGNTIYF
TGCGCCAGCAGCCGAGAGGCAGCCTCTGGAAACACCATATATTTT
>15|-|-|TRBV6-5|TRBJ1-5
CASSYSGRSMQPQHF
TGTGCCAGCAGTTACTCAGGGCGAAGTATGCAGCCCCAGCATTTT
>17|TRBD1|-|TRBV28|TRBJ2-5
CASTTIQPGQGARDQYF
TGTGCCAGCACCACCATCCAACCGGGACAGGGGGCTCGGGACCAGTACTTC
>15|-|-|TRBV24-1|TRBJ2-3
CATGSASGGTDTQYF
TGTGCCACCGGGTCAGCCTCTGGGGGCACAGATACGCAGTATTTT
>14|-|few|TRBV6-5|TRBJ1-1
CASRDRRMNTEAFF
TGTGCCAGCAGGGACAGAAGGATGAACACTGAAGCTTTCTTT
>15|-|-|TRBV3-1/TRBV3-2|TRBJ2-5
CASSQAQQGEETQYF
TGTGCCAGCAGCCAAGCTCAACAGGGAGAAGAGACCCAGTACTTC
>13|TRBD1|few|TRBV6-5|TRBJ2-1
CASRTGVNNEQFF
TGTGCCAGCAGGACAGGGGTCAACAATGAGCAGTTCTTC
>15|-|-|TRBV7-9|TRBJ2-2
CASSLSGGAAGELFF
TGTGCCAGCAGCTTATCTGGGGGCGCGGCCGGGGAGCTGTTTTTT
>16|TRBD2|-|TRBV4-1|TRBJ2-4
CASSQDPGLGRNIQYF
TGCGCCAGCAGCCAAGACCCGGGACTAGGGAGAAACATTCAGTACTTC
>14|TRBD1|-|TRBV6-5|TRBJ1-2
CASGEGQGARGYTF
TGTGCCAGCGGGGAGGGACAGGGGGCGAGGGGCTACACCTTC
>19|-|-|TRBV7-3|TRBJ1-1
CASSLIGVMGALKDTEAFF
TGTGCCAGCAGCTTAATCGGGGTTATGGGGGCCTTAAAGGACACTGAAGCTTTCTTT
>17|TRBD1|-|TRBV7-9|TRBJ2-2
CASSPHMGQTNTGELFF
TGTGCCAGCAGCCCACATATGGGACAGACGAACACCGGGGAGCTGTTTTTT
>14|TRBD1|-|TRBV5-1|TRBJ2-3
CASRTGVGTDTQYF
TGCGCCAGCCGGACAGGGGTAGGCACAGATACGCAGTATTTT
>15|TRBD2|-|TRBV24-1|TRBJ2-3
CATSDTSGGQDTQYF
TGTGCCACCAGTGACACTAGCGGGGGCCAAGATACGCAGTATTTT
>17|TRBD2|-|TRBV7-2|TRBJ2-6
CASSLEAGGSGANVLTF
TGTGCCAGCAGCTTAGAAGCGGGGGGCTCTGGGGCCAACGTCCTGACTTTC
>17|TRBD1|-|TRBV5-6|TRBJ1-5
CASSSSLYRGREQPQHF
TGTGCCAGCAGCAGCAGTCTTTACAGGGGGAGGGAACAGCCCCAGCATTTT
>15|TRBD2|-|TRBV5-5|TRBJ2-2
CASSLAGGGTGELFF
TGTGCCAGCAGCTTGGCGGGGGGGGGCACCGGGGAGCTGTTTTTT
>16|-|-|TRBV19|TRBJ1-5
CASMWGAGRANQPQHF
TGTGCCAGTATGTGGGGGGCAGGGAGGGCTAATCAGCCCCAGCATTTT
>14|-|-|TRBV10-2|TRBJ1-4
CASSEPRRNEKLFF
TGCGCCAGCAGTGAGCCGAGACGAAATGAAAAACTGTTTTTT
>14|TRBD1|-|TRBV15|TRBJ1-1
CATSRGQMNTEAFF
TGTGCCACCAGCAGGGGACAGATGAACACTGAAGCTTTCTTT
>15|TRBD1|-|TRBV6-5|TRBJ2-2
CASSRQGSNTGELFF
TGTGCCAGCAGTCGACAGGGGTCGAACACCGGGGAGCTGTTTTTT
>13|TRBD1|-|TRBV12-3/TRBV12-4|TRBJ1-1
CAAKQGTNTEAFF
TGTGCCGCGAAACAGGGGACGAACACTGAAGCTTTCTTT
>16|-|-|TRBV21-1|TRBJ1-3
CASSRAQTGFGNTIYF
TGTGCCAGCAGCAGGGCTCAGACAGGATTTGGAAACACCATATATTTT
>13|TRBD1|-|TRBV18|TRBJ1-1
CASRQGLNTEAFF
TGTGCCAGCCGACAGGGGTTGAACACTGAAGCTTTCTTT
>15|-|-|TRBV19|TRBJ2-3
CASRVTGSDTDTQYF
TGTGCCAGTAGGGTGACAGGTTCCGACACAGATACGCAGTATTTT
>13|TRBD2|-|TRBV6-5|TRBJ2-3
CASRSSGGDTQYF
TGTGCCAGCAGATCTAGCGGGGGAGATACGCAGTATTTT
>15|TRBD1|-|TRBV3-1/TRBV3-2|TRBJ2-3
CASSQDVQGADTQYF
TGTGCCAGCAGCCAAGATGTACAGGGGGCGGATACGCAGTATTTT
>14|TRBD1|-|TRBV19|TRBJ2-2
CASSARTGDRELFF
TGTGCCAGTAGTGCCCGAACAGGGGACAGGGAGCTGTTTTTT
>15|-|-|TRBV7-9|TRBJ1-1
CASSTKGLLNTEAFF
TGTGCCAGCAGCACAAAGGGACTTTTGAACACTGAAGCTTTCTTT
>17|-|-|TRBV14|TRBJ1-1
CASSQNGGRRVNTEAFF
TGTGCCAGCAGCCAAAACGGAGGGAGGAGGGTGAACACTGAAGCTTTCTTT
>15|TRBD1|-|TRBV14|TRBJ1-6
CASSRSGTGLNPLHF
TGTGCCAGCAGCCGTTCCGGGACAGGATTAAATCCCCTCCACTTT
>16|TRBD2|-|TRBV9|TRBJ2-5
CASSSRTSGAQETQYF
TGTGCCAGCAGCTCCCGGACTAGCGGGGCCCAAGAGACCCAGTACTTC
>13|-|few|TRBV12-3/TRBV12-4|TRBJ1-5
CASSFRSLQPQHF
TGTGCCAGCAGTTTCCGTTCTTTACAGCCCCAGCATTTT
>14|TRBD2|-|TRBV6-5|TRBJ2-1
CASSRAGYYNEQFF
TGTGCCAGCAGCCGAGCGGGATACTACAATGAGCAGTTCTTC
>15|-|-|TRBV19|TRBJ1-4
CASRSPGGENEKLFF
TGTGCCAGTAGATCCCCGGGGGGCGAAAATGAAAAACTGTTTTTT
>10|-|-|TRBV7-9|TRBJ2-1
CASSSNEQFF
TGTGCCAGCAGCTCCAATGAGCAGTTCTTC
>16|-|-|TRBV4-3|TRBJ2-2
CASSQDDTLNTGELFF
TGCGCCAGCAGCCAAGATGACACCTTGAACACCGGGGAGCTGTTTTTT
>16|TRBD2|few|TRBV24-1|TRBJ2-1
CATSDLSGGSYNEQFF
TGTGCCACCAGTGACCTGAGCGGGGGCTCCTACAATGAGCAGTTCTTC
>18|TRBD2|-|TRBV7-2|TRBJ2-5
CASISGTSGGAWVETQYF
TGTGCCAGCATTTCCGGGACTAGCGGGGGGGCATGGGTAGAGACCCAGTACTTC
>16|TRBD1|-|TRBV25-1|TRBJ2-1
CASRKSPGQGYDEQFF
TGTGCCAGCCGAAAGAGCCCGGGACAGGGGTACGATGAGCAGTTCTTC
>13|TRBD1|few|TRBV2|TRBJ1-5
CASGQDGNQPQHF
TGTGCCAGCGGACAGGATGGAAATCAGCCCCAGCATTTT
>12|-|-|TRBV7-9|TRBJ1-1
CASSLEQTEAFF
TGTGCCAGCAGCTTAGAGCAGACTGAAGCTTTCTTT
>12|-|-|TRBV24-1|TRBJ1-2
CATSGSGVGYTF
TGTGCCACCAGTGGCTCAGGGGTCGGCTACACCTTC
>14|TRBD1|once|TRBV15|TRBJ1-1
CATSRDSGGYEAFF
TGTGCCACCAGCAGAGATTCAGGGGGGTATGAAGCTTTCTTT
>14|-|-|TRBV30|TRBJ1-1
CAGVRGFMNTEAFF
TGTGCCGGCGTCAGGGGTTTCATGAACACTGAAGCTTTCTTT
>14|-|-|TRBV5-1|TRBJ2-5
CASSLETAQETQYF
TGCGCCAGCAGCTTGGAGACGGCTCAAGAGACCCAGTACTTC
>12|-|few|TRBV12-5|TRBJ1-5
CASGFVNQPQHF
TGTGCTAGTGGTTTCGTCAATCAGCCCCAGCATTTT
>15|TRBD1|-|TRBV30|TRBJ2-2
CAWSVKGQRRGELFF
TGTGCCTGGAGTGTGAAGGGACAGCGGAGGGGGGAGCTGTTTTTT
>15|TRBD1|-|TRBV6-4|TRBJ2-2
CASSVGTGTTGELFF
TGTGCCAGCAGTGTCGGGACAGGGACCACCGGGGAGCTGTTTTTT
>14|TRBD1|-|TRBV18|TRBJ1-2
CASSLTGASLGYTF
TGTGCCAGCTCACTGACAGGGGCCTCTTTAGGCTACACCTTC
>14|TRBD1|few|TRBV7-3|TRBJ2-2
CASSQGTGPGELFF
TGTGCCAGCAGCCAAGGGACAGGGCCCGGGGAGCTGTTTTTT
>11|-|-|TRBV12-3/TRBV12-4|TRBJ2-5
CASSLGETQYF
TGTGCCAGCAGTTTAGGGGAGACCCAGTACTTC
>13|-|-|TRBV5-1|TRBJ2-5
CASSSTSQETQYF
TGCGCCAGCAGCTCCACTAGTCAAGAGACCCAGTACTTC